This T cell receptor (beta chain) originates from a study of cytotoxic CD8 clonotypes in ibrutinib-treated CLL. To note about this clone: Its antigen remains unknown.

The intended depth for sequencing was 1 in 200,000 to 1 in 1 million T cells. Repertoires were generated with immunoSEQ multiplex PCR, while TCRdb's copy carries only in-frame clones and drops some. This table has roughly 15,000 clones, about 86% appearing once. Overall study results and limits: Among the clonotypes, public ones were uncommon and contracted or held stable on treatment.

The sample was PBMCs, taken before ibrutinib treatment. This sequence was found in a human donor with chronic lymphocytic leukemia.

The CDR3 DNA reads TGTGCCAGCAGGTCGACTGGGGCCAACGTCCTGACTTTC. As protein: CASRSTGANVLTF. The rearrangement joins TRBV6-5 to TRBJ2-6; D gene uncertain. Germline-derived CDR1 and CDR2 are MNHEY and SVGAGI. The CDR3 totals 13 residues. The germline V and J ends were trimmed by 6 bases and 2 bases, with 5 bases remaining between them.